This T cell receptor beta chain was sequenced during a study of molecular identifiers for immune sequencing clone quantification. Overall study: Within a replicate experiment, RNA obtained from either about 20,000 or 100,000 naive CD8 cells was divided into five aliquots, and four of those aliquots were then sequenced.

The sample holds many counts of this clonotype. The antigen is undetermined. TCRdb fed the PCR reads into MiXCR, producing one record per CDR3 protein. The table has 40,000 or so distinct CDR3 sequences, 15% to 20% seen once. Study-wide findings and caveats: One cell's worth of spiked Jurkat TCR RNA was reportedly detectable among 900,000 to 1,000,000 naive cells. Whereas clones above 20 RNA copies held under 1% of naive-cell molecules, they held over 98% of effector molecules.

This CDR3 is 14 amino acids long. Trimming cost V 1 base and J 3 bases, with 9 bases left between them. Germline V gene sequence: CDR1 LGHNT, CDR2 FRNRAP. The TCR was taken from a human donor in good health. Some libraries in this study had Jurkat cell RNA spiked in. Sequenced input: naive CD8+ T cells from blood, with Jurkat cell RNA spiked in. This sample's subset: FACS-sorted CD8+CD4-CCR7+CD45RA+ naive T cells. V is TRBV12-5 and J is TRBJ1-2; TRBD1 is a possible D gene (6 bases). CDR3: CASGLAGAHYGYTF. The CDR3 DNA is TGTGCTAGTGGTTTGGCGGGGGCCCACTATGGCTACACCTTC.